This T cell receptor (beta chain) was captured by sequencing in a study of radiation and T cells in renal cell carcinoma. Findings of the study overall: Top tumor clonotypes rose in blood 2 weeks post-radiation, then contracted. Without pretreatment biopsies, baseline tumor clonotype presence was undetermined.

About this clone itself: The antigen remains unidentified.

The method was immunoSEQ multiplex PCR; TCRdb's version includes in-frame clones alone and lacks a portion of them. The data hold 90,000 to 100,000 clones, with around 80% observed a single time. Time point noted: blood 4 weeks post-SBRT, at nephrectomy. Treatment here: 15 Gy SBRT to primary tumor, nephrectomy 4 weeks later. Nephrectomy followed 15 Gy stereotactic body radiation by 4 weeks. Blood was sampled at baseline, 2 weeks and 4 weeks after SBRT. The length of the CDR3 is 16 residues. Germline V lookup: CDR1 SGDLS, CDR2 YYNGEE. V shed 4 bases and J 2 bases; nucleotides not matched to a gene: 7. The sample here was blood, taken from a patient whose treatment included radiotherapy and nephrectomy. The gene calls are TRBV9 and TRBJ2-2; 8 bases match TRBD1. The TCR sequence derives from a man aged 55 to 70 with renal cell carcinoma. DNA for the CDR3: TGTGCCAGCAGCCCCCCCGGGACAGGTAACACCGGGGAGCTGTTTTTT. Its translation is CASSPPGTGNTGELFF.